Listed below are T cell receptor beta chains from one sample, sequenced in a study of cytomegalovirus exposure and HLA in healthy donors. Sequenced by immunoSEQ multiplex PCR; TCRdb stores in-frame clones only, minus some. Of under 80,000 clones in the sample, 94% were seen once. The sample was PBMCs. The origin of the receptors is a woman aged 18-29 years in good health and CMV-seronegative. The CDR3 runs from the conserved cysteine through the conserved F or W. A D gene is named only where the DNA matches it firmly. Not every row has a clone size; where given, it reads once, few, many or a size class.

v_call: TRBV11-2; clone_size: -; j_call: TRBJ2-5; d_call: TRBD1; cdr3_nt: TGTGCCAGCAGCTACTTCAGGGGGCGGTCTGAGACCCAGTACTTC; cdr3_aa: CASSYFRGRSETQYF
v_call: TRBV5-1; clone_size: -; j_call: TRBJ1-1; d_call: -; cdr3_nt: TGCGCCAGCAGCCCCAACACGAACACTGAAGCTTTCTTT; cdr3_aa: CASSPNTNTEAFF
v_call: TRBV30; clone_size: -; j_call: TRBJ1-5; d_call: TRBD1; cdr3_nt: TGTGCCTGGAGTTGGACAGGGAAATATCAGCCCCAGCATTTT; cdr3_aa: CAWSWTGKYQPQHF
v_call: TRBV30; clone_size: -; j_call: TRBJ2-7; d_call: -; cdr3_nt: TGTGCCTGGAGTACCCCCCCACTTAGCTCCTACGAGCAGTACTTC; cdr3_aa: CAWSTPPLSSYEQYF
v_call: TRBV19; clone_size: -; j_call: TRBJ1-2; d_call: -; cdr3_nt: TGTGCCAGTAGGACAGGACGGGGCGGAAGCTACACCTTC; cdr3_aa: CASRTGRGGSYTF
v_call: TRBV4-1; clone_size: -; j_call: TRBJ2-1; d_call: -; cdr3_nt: TGCGCCAGCAGCCAAGATAACGGCAGGTACAATGAGCAGTTCTTC; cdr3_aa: CASSQDNGRYNEQFF
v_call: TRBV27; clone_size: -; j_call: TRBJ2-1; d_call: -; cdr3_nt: TGTGCCAGCAGTCTAGCCCCCACCTACAATGAGCAGTTCTTC; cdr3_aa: CASSLAPTYNEQFF
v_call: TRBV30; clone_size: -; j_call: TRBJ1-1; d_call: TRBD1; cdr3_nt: TGTGCCTGGGAGGGACAGCCTAACACTGAAGCTTTCTTT; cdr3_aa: CAWEGQPNTEAFF
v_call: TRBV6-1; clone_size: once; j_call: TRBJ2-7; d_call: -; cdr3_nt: TGTGCCAGCTTGGAGTCGCGGGTCCCGAACTACGAGCAGTACTTC; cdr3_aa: CASLESRVPNYEQYF
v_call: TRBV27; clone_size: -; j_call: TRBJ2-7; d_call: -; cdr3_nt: TGTGCCAGCAGTTTAGACAGGACCCCATACTACGAGCAGTACTTC; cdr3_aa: CASSLDRTPYYEQYF
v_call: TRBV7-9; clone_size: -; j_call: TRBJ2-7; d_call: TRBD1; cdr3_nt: TGTGCCAGCAGCCCCCAACCCGGGACAGGGGTTTCCTACGAGCAGTACTTC; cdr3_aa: CASSPQPGTGVSYEQYF
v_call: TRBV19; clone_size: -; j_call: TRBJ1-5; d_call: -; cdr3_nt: TGTGCCAGTAGTGGATATCAGGGCAGGTCCCAGCATTTT; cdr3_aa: CASSGYQGRSQHF
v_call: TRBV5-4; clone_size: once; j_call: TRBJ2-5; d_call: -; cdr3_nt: TGTGCCAGCAGCTTGGACAGCGGGCAAGGGACCCAGTACTTC; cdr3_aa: CASSLDSGQGTQYF
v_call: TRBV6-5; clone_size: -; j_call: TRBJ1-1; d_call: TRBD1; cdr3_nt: TGTGCCAGCAGCCGGGGACAGGGAGGGACTGAAGCTTTCTTT; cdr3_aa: CASSRGQGGTEAFF
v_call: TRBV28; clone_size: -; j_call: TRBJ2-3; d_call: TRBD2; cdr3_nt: TGTGCCAGCAGTTTCCGGGAGGGCCAGACAGATACGCAGTATTTT; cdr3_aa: CASSFREGQTDTQYF
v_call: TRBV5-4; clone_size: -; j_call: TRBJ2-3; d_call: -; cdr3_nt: TGTGCCAGCAGCTTGGGGTGGGAGAGCACAGATACGCAGTATTTT; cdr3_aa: CASSLGWESTDTQYF
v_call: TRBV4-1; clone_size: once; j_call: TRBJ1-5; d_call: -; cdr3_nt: TGCGCCAGCAGCCGCATTCCAGTGGTGGGCAGGGCGCATCAGCCCCAGCATTTT; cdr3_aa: CASSRIPVVGRAHQPQHF
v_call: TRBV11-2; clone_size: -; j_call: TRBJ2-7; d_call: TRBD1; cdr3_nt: TGTGCCAGCAGCTTAGGGGGACAGTCCTACGAGCAGTACTTC; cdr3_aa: CASSLGGQSYEQYF
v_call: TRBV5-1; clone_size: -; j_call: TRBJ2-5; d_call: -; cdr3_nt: TGCGCCAGCAGTAACAGGGAGACCCAGTACTTC; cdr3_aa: CASSNRETQYF
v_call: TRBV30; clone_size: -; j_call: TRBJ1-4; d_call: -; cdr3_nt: TGCGCATGGCAGGGAACTGCAACTAATGAAAAACTGTTTTTT; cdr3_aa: CAWQGTATNEKLFF
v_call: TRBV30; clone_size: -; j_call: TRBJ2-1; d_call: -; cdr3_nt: TGTGCCGCCATGTTTACTGTGTACAATGAGCAGTTCTTC; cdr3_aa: CAAMFTVYNEQFF
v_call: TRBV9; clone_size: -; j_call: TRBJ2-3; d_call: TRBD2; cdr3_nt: TGTGCCAGCAGCGTAGAGACTAGCGGGGGGCCGAGCACAGATACGCAGTATTTT; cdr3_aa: CASSVETSGGPSTDTQYF
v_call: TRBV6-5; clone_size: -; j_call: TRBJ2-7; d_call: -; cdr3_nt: TGTGCCAGCAGGAGGGACATTTCCTACGAGCAGTACTTC; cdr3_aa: CASRRDISYEQYF
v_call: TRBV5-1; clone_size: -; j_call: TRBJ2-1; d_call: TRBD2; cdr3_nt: TGCGCCAGCAGCTTGGGGGCTAGCGGGAGGGCCAATGAGCAGTTCTTC; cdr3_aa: CASSLGASGRANEQFF
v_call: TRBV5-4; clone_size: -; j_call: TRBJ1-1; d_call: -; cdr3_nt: TGTGCCAGCAGCTTCTCTTTAAACACTGAAGCTTTCTTT; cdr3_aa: CASSFSLNTEAFF
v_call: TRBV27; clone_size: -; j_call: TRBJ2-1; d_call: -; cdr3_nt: TGTGCCAGCAGCCAGGAGCGGCTCAGCTCCTACAATGAGCAGTTCTTC; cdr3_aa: CASSQERLSSYNEQFF
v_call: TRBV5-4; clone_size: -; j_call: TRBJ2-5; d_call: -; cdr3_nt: TGTGCCAGCAGCTTTGATACGGGGGAGACCCAGTACTTC; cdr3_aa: CASSFDTGETQYF
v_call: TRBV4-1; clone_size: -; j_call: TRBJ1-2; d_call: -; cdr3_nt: TGCGCCAGCAGCCAAGATTCTGGGGGCCCATACTATGGCTACACCTTC; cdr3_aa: CASSQDSGGPYYGYTF
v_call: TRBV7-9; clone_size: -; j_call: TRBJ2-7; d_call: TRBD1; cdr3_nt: TGTGCCAGCAGCTCCTGGGACAGGGAGGAGCAGTACTTC; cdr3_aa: CASSSWDREEQYF
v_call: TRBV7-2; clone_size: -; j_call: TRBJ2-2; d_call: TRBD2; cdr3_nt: TGTGCCAGCAGCTTAGTGGGGACTAGCGGGGGATCTACAGCCGGGGAGCTGTTTTTT; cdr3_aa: CASSLVGTSGGSTAGELFF
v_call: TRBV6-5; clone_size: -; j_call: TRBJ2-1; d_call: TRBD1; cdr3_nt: TGTGCCAGCAGTTACCGGACAGGGGAGAATGAGCAGTTCTTC; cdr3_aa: CASSYRTGENEQFF
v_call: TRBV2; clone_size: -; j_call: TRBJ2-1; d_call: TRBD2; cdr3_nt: TGTGCCACCTTAGCGGGAAGCTCCCACAATGAGCAGTTCTTC; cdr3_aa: CATLAGSSHNEQFF
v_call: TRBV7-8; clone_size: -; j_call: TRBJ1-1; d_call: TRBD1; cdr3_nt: TGTGCCAGCAGCTCTTGGGGGACAGGGGGCGAGAACACTGAAGCTTTCTTT; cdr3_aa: CASSSWGTGGENTEAFF
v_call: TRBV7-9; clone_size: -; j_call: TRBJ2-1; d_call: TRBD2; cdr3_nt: TGTGCCAGCAGCCCTGTGGAACTAGCGGGATATGTGGGGTACAATGAGCAGTTCTTC; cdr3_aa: CASSPVELAGYVGYNEQFF
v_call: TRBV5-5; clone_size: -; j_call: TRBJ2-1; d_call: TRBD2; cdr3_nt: TGTGCCAGCAGCTTTATTCTAGCGGGAGGGATTGGGGAGCAGTTCTTC; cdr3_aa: CASSFILAGGIGEQFF
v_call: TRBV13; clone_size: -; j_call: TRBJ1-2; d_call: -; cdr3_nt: TGTGCCAGCAGCCAAGCCAACACAGGGTCCAGAGGCTACACCTTC; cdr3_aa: CASSQANTGSRGYTF
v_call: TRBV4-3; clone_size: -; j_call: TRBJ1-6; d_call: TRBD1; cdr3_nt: TGCGCCAGCAGCCTATCACGCGACAGGGGTACTTCACCCCTCCACTTT; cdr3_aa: CASSLSRDRGTSPLHF
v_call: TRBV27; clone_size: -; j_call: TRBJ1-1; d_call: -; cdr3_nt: TGTGCCAGCACGGGGGGCACTGAAGCTTTCTTT; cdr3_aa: CASTGGTEAFF
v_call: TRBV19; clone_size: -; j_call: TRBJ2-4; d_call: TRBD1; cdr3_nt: TGTGCCAGTAGTATTACAGGGGGTCAAAACATTCAGTACTTC; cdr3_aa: CASSITGGQNIQYF
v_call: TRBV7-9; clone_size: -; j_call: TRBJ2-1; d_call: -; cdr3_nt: TGTGCCAGCAGCTTAGACGGGGTTAATGAGCAGTTCTTC; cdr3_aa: CASSLDGVNEQFF